This T cell receptor beta chain was identified during a study of CD8 T cells in ankylosing spondylitis. Notes on the study in general: Relatively scarce in peripheral blood, disease-linked clones were CD8+. The authors reported significant enrichment of disease-linked clones in matched ankylosing spondylitis synovial fluid. Ankylosing spondylitis blood appeared to carry a characteristic TCR beta motif of roughly eight highly homologous variants.

Germline V CDR1 and CDR2: LNHDA, SQIVND (reference sequence). CDR3 length equals 16 residues. The ends were cut back, 3 bases at V and 0 bases at J, with 12 bases in the middle. Using quantitative 5'-RACE with molecular barcodes, the authors made TCR beta libraries. TCRdb processed the 5' RACE reads anew with MiXCR; each CDR3 protein has one entry. The sample holds roughly 130,000 distinct CDR3 sequences; about 6.4% are singletons and the top ten take 9% to 15%. This clonotype was recorded only once. The antigen remains unidentified. This clonotype originated in a male donor with ankylosing spondylitis or in good health (not recorded which). The rearrangement joins TRBV19 to TRBJ1-5; weak D call: TRBD1 (6 bases). Sequencing was done on a sample of blood, either unsorted or a sorted T cell fraction (not recorded which). This CDR3 is CASSIARGRSNQPQHF. DNA of the CDR3: TGTGCCAGTAGTATCGCCAGGGGACGTAGCAATCAGCCCCAGCATTTT.